This note documents a single T cell receptor (beta chain) sequence. Profiled with immunoSEQ multiplex PCR; TCRdb holds only in-frame clones, not every one. This sample has roughly 2.5 million clones, with around 90% found just once. Each of the donors was a healthy adult who was HIV-negative and had not had a recent acute infection or vaccination. In the CD4+ fraction, cells were divided into CD45RA+ naive and CD45RA-negative memory subsets. This CDR3 spans 15 amino acids. Germline V gives CDR1 LNHNV, CDR2 YYDKDF (reference sequence). Trimming took off 8 bases at V and 5 bases at J, with 19 bases between the two ends. This entry comes from a study of shared clonotypes between healthy human individuals.

The genes are TRBV15 and TRBJ2-1; D possibly matches TRBD1 or TRBD2 (5 bases each). This sequence originates from a man between 18 and 29 years old in good health. Sequenced sample: naive CD4+ T cells sorted from blood. The subset denotes: CD45RA+ positively selected. CDR3 amino acids: CATLRSGTKNNEQFF. CDR3 nucleotide sequence: TGTGCCACCCTCCGGTCCGGGACGAAGAACAATGAGCAGTTCTTC.